This entry lists 22 T cell receptor beta chains sequenced from one sample in a study of T cell responses to AZD1222 COVID-19 vaccine. Repertoires were generated with immunoSEQ multiplex PCR, while TCRdb's copy carries only in-frame clones and drops some. The sample contains around 62,000 clones, about 87% of which appear only once. The specimen comprised peripheral blood, sampled on day 0 of AZD1222 vaccination. The receptor source for this set is an adult in good health.

The rearrangement links TRBV5-1 to TRBJ2-3; 11 positions agree with TRBD2. V trimming: 0 bases; J trimming: 3 bases; junction bases outside the gene matches: 3. Germline CDR1 is SGHRS and CDR2 is YFSETQ. The CDR3 runs 16 residues. CDR3: CASSLVLAGGTDTQYF. In DNA, the CDR3 is TGCGCCAGCAGCTTGGTCCTAGCGGGGGGTACAGATACGCAGTATTTT.

This chain joins TRBV7-3 and TRBJ2-1; 10 bases align to TRBD1. Germline loops: CDR1 SGHTA, CDR2 FQGTGA. CDR3 length: 15 amino acids. V was clipped by 5 bases and J by 4 bases; unmatched bases: 5. CDR3 in amino acids: CASSPDRGTYNEQFF. CDR3 bases: TGTGCCAGCAGCCCGGACAGGGGGACTTACAATGAGCAGTTCTTC.

This clone occurred a few times. V and J are TRBV10-3 and TRBJ1-4; D not certain. CDR1 is ENHRY, CDR2 SYGVKD, per germline. The CDR3 spans 13 residues. Trimming took 6 bases from V and 8 from J, leaving 13 bases between them. The CDR3 bases are TGTGCCATCAGCCCACGAGAGAGGGAAAAACTGTTTTTT. Its protein product is CAISPREREKLFF.

This clone has a single count. The chain carries TRBV6-5 and TRBJ1-1, with 8 nucleotides matching TRBD1. The CDR3 loop spans 14 amino acids. Per germline, CDR1 MNHEY and CDR2 SVGAGI. V lost 0 bases to trimming and J lost 4 bases; unmatched junction nucleotides: 1. The CDR3 spells CASSYSDRGTEAFF. The CDR3 nucleotides are TGTGCCAGCAGTTACTCAGACAGGGGCACTGAAGCTTTCTTT.

The rearrangement uses TRBV3-1 (or the pseudogene TRBV3-2) and TRBJ1-2; D may be TRBD1 (5 bases). Trimming left V 3 bases short and J 4 bases short, with 9 bases between. Germline lookup yields CDR1 LGHDT and CDR2 YNNKEL (reference sequence). The CDR3 loop spans 13 amino acids. The CDR3, as DNA: TGTGCCAGCAGCCAGACAGATATCTATGGCTACACCTTC. Its translation is CASSQTDIYGYTF.

J is TRBJ2-3 and V is TRBV7-9; D remains unclear. The V and J ends lost 3 bases and 2 bases respectively, with 9 bases between them. This CDR3 spans 14 amino acids. Looked up from germline, CDR1 is SEHNR and CDR2 is FQNEAQ (reference sequence). CDR3 DNA sequence: TGTGCCAGCAGCTTTGCCGGGTCCACAGATACGCAGTATTTT. This sequence encodes CASSFAGSTDTQYF.

The genes are TRBV2 and TRBJ1-1; D unresolved. Germline V gives CDR1 SNHLY, CDR2 FYNNEI. Trimming cost V 3 bases and J 7 bases, with 9 bases left between them. CDR3 size: 12 residues. CDR3 nucleotide sequence: TGTGCCAGCAGTGAGGGAGGTCGTGAAGCTTTCTTT. Protein product: CASSEGGREAFF. The variable domain in full, with the rest retrieved from reference TRBV2 and TRBJ1-1, is EPEVTQTPSHQVTQMGQEVILRCVPISNHLYFYWYRQILGQKVEFLVSFYNNEISEKSEIFDDQFSVERPDGSNFTLKIRSTKLEDSAMYFCASSEGGREAFFGQGTRLTVV.

The CDR3 loop is CASSEGTGRAEAFF. The DNA for the CDR3 is TGTGCCAGCAGTGAAGGTACGGGGAGGGCCGAAGCTTTCTTT. The V call is TRBV6-4, the J call TRBJ1-1, with D unclear. CDR1 MRHNA and CDR2 SNTAGT come from the germline V gene. The CDR3 runs 14 residues. Trimming pared 3 bases from V and 8 bases from J, leaving 16 bases between.

V gene TRBV7-2 combines with J gene TRBJ1-3, with D hard to call. Germline V CDR1 and CDR2: SGHTA, FQGNSA. This CDR3 contains 15 residues. V lost 2 bases and J lost 2, with 10 bases in between. The CDR3 DNA reads TGTGCCAGCAGCTTATGGTCTGGGGCTGGAAACACCATATATTTT. Its translation is CASSLWSGAGNTIYF.

J is TRBJ1-2 and V is TRBV6-5; D is undetermined. The CDR3 loop spans 15 amino acids. Trimming removed 5 bases at V and 4 bases at J, with 17 bases between. Germline values: CDR1 MNHEY, CDR2 SVGAGI. The CDR3 sequence is CASSPLGGRPYGYTF. The CDR3 DNA reads TGTGCCAGCAGTCCCCTCGGAGGGCGACCCTATGGCTACACCTTC.

The chain recombines TRBV5-1 with TRBJ1-6, with D perhaps TRBD1 (5 bases). Trimming stripped 2 bases from V and 7 bases from J, with 10 bases between. This CDR3 has 14 residues. Germline values: CDR1 SGHRS, CDR2 YFSETQ. This CDR3 reads CASSLEQVNSPLHF. CDR3 bases: TGCGCCAGCAGCTTAGAACAGGTCAATTCACCCCTCCACTTT.

The rearrangement links TRBV30 to TRBJ1-6, with D uncertain. The CDR3 contains 15 residues. CDR1 is GTSNPN and CDR2 is SVGIG in the germline V gene (reference sequence). The V and J ends lost 5 bases and 7 bases respectively, with 18 bases between them. The CDR3 sequence is CAWAGLIGPNSPLHF. Written as DNA, the CDR3 is TGTGCCTGGGCCGGGTTGATCGGACCGAATTCACCCCTCCACTTT.

The chain combines TRBV19 with TRBJ1-4; no definite D call. The CDR3 consists of 11 residues. V was clipped by 6 bases and J by 4 bases, with 3 bases between them. Germline V gives CDR1 LNHDA, CDR2 SQIVND (reference sequence). DNA for the CDR3: TGTGCCAGTAGCTTTAATGAAAAACTGTTTTTT. It yields the protein CASSFNEKLFF.

This clone has just a few counts. The chain combines TRBV25-1 with TRBJ1-4; tentatively, D is TRBD1 (6 bases). Trimming stripped 6 bases from V and 8 bases from J, with 16 bases between. Germline V gene sequence: CDR1 MGHDK, CDR2 SYGVNS. The CDR3 runs to 14 residues. CDR3 region: CASSRGPGREKLFF. The CDR3, as DNA: TGTGCCAGCAGCAGGGGCCCTGGACGGGAAAAACTGTTTTTT.

This chain uses TRBV6-1 with TRBJ1-1, with unresolved D. V was trimmed by 0 bases and J by 9 bases, leaving 14 bases between them. The CDR3 loop spans 14 amino acids. Looked up from germline, CDR1 is MNHNS and CDR2 is SASEGT. The CDR3 region has the DNA TGTGCCAGCAGTGAAGCAGTCGGACCAGCCCAAGCTTTCTTT. This codes for CASSEAVGPAQAFF.

This clone was observed a handful of times. J is TRBJ1-2 and V is TRBV6-5; TRBD1 aligns across 10 bases. CDR3 size: 13 residues. V dropped 5 bases and J dropped 8; count of bases not matched to a gene: 5. Germline CDR1 and CDR2: MNHEY and SVGAGI. The CDR3 spells CASSPGQGGGYTF. The CDR3 coding sequence is TGTGCCAGCAGTCCAGGACAGGGGGGCGGCTACACCTTC.

The chain recombines TRBV5-1 with TRBJ2-3, with D possibly TRBD1 on 6 matching bases. V shed 5 bases and J shed 3 bases, with 10 bases lying between them. The CDR3 is 13 amino acids. Germline values: CDR1 SGHRS, CDR2 YFSETQ. The CDR3 loop is CASRFRGTDTQYF. The CDR3 DNA sequence: TGCGCCAGCAGGTTTAGGGGGACAGATACGCAGTATTTT. Full variable domain (outside the CDR3, taken from reference TRBV5-1 and TRBJ2-3): KAGVTQTPRYLIKTRGQQVTLSCSPISGHRSVSWYQQTPGQGLQFLFEYFSETQRNKGNFPGRFSGRQFSNSRSEMNVSTLELGDSALYLCASRFRGTDTQYFGPGTRLTVL.

This chain links TRBV4-1 with TRBJ1-3; no reliable D call. Germline CDR1 reads MGHRA; CDR2 reads YSYEKL. The CDR3 consists of 15 residues. V gave up 1 base and J gave up 1 base, with 8 bases separating them. The CDR3 DNA is TGCGCCAGCAGCCAAGGTGCCATATCTGGAAACACCATATATTTT. The encoded protein is CASSQGAISGNTIYF.

The chain uses TRBV7-2 and TRBJ1-2; 8 bases line up with TRBD1. The germline gives CDR1 SGHTA, CDR2 FQGNSA. The CDR3 covers 16 residues. V dropped 2 bases and J dropped 4; count of bases not matched to a gene: 9. The CDR3 DNA follows: TGTGCCAGCAGCTTATCCGGGACAGGTACTCTCTATGGCTACACCTTC. It translates to CASSLSGTGTLYGYTF.

The chain combines TRBV18 with TRBJ1-3; TRBD1 matches at 9 bases. The CDR3 is made up of 18 amino acids. V shed 3 bases, J shed 0 bases, and the junction held 9 bases outside the gene matches. CDR1 KGHSH and CDR2 LQKENI come from the germline V gene. This CDR3 is CASSPRWTGAISGNTIYF. In DNA, the CDR3 is TGTGCCAGCTCACCCCGGTGGACAGGGGCCATCTCTGGAAACACCATATATTTT.

The V call is TRBV24-1, the J call TRBJ2-3, with D unclear. Germline CDR1 and CDR2: KGHDR and SFDVKD. With 5 bases removed from V and 0 bases from J, the gap between germline ends came to 5 bases. The CDR3 is 13 residues long. CDR3 in amino acids: CATSVGSTDTQYF. The DNA of the CDR3 is TGTGCCACCAGTGTTGGGAGCACAGATACGCAGTATTTT.

The chain recombines TRBV6-6 with TRBJ1-1, with TRBD1 identical over 9 bases. After removal of 2 bases from V and 8 bases from J, the junction contained 9 bases not matched to a gene. CDR1 MNHNY and CDR2 SVGAGI come from the germline V gene (reference sequence). This CDR3 has 15 amino acids. CDR3 in DNA: TGTGCCAGCAGTTACGGGTACACAGGGGGCCCAGAAGCTTTCTTT. It encodes CASSYGYTGGPEAFF.